The table lists the clone carrying this T cell receptor beta chain with many counts. In the authors' methods: Nucleated cell counts were estimated from reference gene primer amplification. Assay: immunoSEQ multiplex PCR; the TCRdb copy retains only in-frame clones and omits some. That table gives V, J and clone size, and the DNA gave D and trimming. Counted here are under 300,000 clones, about four fifths occurring once; the ten biggest clones make up around 2%. This record belongs to a study of blood T cell repertoires in COVID-19. About the study: The samples span acute and convalescent COVID-19 from the United States, Italy and Spain. T cells, B-cell-depleted T cells, or PBMCs provided the cDNA or gDNA that served as material.

With V trimmed by 4 bases and J by 1 base, 6 bases remained unmatched. The CDR3 extends over 17 amino acids. In germline, CDR1 is MDHEN, CDR2 SYDVKM. The V and J genes are TRBV28 and TRBJ1-5; 11 bases are a match to TRBD1. The sequenced material came from peripheral blood. The receptor was isolated from a man aged 30 to 39 who had recovered from COVID-19. CDR3 coding DNA: TGTGCCAGCAGTTCTCGGACAGGGGGCTGGAGCAATCAGCCCCAGCATTTT. Translation gives CASSSRTGGWSNQPQHF.